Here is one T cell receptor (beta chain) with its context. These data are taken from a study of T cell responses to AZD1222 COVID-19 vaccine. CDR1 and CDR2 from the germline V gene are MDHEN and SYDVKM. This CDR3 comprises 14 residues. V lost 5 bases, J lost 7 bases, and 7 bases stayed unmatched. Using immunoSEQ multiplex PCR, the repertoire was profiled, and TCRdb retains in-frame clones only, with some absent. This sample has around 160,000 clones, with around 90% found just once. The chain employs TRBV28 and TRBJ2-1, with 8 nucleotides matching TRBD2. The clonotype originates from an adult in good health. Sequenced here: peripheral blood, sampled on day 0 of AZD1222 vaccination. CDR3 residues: CASSPRGGRNEQFF. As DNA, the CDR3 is TGTGCCAGCAGTCCCCGGGGGGGGAGAAATGAGCAGTTCTTC.